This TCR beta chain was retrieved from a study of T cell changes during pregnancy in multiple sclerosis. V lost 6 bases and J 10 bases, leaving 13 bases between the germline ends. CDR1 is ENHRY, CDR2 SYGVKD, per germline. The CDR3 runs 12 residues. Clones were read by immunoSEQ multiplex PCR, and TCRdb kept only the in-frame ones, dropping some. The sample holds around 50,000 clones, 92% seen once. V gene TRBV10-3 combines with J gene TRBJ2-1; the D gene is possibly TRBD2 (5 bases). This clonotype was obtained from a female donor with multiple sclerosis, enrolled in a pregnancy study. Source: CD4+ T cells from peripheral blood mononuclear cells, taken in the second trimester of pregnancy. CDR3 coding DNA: TGTGCCATCAGCGTGCCGAGGAGGGAGCAGTTCTTC. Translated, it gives CAISVPRREQFF.